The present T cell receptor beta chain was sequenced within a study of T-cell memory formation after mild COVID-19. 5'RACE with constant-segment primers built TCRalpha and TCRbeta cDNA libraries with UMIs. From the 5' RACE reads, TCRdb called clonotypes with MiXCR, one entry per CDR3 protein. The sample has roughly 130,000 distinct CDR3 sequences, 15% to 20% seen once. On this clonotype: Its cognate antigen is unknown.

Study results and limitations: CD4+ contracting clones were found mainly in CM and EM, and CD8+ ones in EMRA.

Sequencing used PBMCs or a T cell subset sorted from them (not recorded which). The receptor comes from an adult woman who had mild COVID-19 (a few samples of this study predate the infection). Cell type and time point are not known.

This CDR3 reads CASSFSAGANIQYF. The DNA for the CDR3 is TGTGCCAGCAGCTTTTCCGCGGGGGCGAACATTCAGTACTTC. The chain uses TRBV7-9 and TRBJ2-4; D may be TRBD2 (7 bases). The V and J ends lost 3 bases and 7 bases respectively, with 13 bases between them. CDR1 is SEHNR and CDR2 is FQNEAQ in the germline V gene (reference sequence). This CDR3 comprises 14 residues.